These 8 T cell receptor beta chains share one sample of origin, sequenced in a study of cytomegalovirus exposure and HLA in healthy donors. Generated by immunoSEQ multiplex PCR, the TCRdb table keeps only in-frame clones and is missing some. The sample carries roughly 60,000 clones, less than 96% recorded once. Sequenced input: PBMCs. The source is a woman aged 18-29 years in good health and CMV-seronegative.

This clone has a single count. The CDR3 DNA reads TGTGCCAGCAGTGGCCTCGCGGGGGCGGGGTACGAGCAGTACTTC. Translated: CASSGLAGAGYEQYF. The rearrangement uses TRBV25-1 and TRBJ2-7; possibly TRBD2 for D (7 bases). The CDR3 sequence is 15 residues long. CDR1 is MGHDK and CDR2 is SYGVNS in the germline V gene. Trimming left V 4 bases short and J 4 bases short, with 17 bases between.

This chain joins TRBV7-3 and TRBJ2-3; TRBD2 might be the D (6 bases). V was trimmed by 4 bases and J by 5 bases, leaving 10 bases between them. This CDR3 region has 13 residues. The germline CDR1 and CDR2 sequences are SGHTA and FQGTGA. The CDR3 bases are TGTGCCAGCAGCTCACCGGGAGAAGATACGCAGTATTTT. Translated: CASSSPGEDTQYF.

The V call is TRBV7-2, the J call TRBJ1-1; tentatively, D is TRBD1 (6 bases). Between the trimmed V and J ends, which lost 5 bases and 11 bases, there was a span of 21 bases. This CDR3 contains 14 residues. Germline V gene sequence: CDR1 SGHTA, CDR2 FQGNSA. As DNA, the CDR3 is TGTGCCAGCAGCCCACTTTCCGACAGGCTCGGGGCTTTCTTT. This gives the protein CASSPLSDRLGAFF.

This chain joins TRBV29-1 and TRBJ1-4, with D possibly matching TRBD1 (5 bases). The CDR3 has 13 residues. V was clipped by 4 bases and J by 7 bases, with 13 bases between them. Germline V gene lookup returns CDR1 SQVTM and CDR2 ANQGSEA. CDR3 protein: CSVAPTVGEKLFF. CDR3 sequence (DNA): TGCAGCGTTGCCCCGACAGTTGGTGAAAAACTGTTTTTT.

The rearrangement joins TRBV5-1 to TRBJ2-6; D call uncertain. Looked up from germline, CDR1 is SGHRS and CDR2 is YFSETQ. V was pared by 6 bases and J by 0 bases, with 7 bases between. The CDR3 length is 14 residues. CDR3 protein: CASTPDSGANVLTF. In DNA, the CDR3 is TGCGCCAGCACCCCAGACTCTGGGGCCAACGTCCTGACTTTC.

J is TRBJ2-3 and V is TRBV7-3; D is possibly TRBD1 (5 bases). Germline V gene data show CDR1 as SGHTA and CDR2 as FQGTGA. Trimming shortened V by 4 bases and J by 5 bases, and 16 bases separated the two germline ends. The CDR3 length is 15 residues. This CDR3 is CASSSALDKQDTQYF. Written as DNA, the CDR3 is TGTGCCAGCAGCTCCGCCTTGGACAAACAAGATACGCAGTATTTT.

This chain links TRBV6-4 with TRBJ2-1; TRBD2 matches 7 bases. CDR1 and CDR2 (germline): MRHNA, SNTAGT. V shed 5 bases and J 9 bases; nucleotides not matched to a gene: 10. The CDR3 is 14 residues long. Here the CDR3 DNA reads TGTGCCAGCAGTCTCCAAGCCCCGGGGGGTGAGCAGTTCTTC. Residues: CASSLQAPGGEQFF.

This clone has only one observation. This chain connects TRBV7-9 to TRBJ1-2, with 7 nucleotides matching TRBD1. The CDR3 totals 12 residues. V lost 5 bases, J lost 8 bases, and 5 bases stayed unmatched. Germline loops: CDR1 SEHNR, CDR2 FQNEAQ (reference sequence). CDR3 coding DNA: TGTGCCAGCAGCGCCGACAGGGACGGCTACACCTTC. It encodes CASSADRDGYTF.